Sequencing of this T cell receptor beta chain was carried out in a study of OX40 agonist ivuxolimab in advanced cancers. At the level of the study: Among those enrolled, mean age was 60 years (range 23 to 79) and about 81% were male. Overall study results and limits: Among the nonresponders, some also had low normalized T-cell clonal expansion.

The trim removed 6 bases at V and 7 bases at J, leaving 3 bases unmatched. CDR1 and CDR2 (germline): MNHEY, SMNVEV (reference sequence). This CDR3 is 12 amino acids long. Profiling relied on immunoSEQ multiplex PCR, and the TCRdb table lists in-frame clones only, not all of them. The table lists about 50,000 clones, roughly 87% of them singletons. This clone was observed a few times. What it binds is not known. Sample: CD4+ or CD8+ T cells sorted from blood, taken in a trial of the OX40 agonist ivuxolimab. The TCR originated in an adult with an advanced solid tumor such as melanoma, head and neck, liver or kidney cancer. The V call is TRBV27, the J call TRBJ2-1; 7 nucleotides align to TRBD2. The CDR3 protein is CASRLSGNEQFF. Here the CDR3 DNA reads TGTGCCAGCAGGCTTAGCGGGAATGAGCAGTTCTTC.